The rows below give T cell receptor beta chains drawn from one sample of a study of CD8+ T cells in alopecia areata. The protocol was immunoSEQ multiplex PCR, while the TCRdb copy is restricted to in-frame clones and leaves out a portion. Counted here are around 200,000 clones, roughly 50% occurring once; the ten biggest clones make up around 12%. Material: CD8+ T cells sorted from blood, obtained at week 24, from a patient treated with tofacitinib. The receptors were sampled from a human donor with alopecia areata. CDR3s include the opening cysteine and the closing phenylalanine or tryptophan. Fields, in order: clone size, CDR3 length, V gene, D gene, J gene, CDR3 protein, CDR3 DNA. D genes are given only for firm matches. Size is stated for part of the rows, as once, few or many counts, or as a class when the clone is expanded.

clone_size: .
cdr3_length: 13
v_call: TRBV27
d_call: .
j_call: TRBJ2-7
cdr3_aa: CASSTGTTYEQYF
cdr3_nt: TGTGCCAGCAGTACCGGGACGACCTACGAGCAGTACTTC

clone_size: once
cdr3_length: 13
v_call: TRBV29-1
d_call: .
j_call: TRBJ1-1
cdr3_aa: CSVDSGIDTEAFF
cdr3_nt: TGCAGCGTTGACTCGGGGATAGACACTGAAGCTTTCTTT

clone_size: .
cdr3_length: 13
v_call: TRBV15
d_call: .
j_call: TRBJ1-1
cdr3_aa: CATSRVAGLEAFF
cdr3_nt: TGTGCCACCAGCAGAGTAGCAGGTCTGGAAGCTTTCTTT

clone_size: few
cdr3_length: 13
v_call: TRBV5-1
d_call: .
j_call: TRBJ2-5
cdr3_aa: CASIGGNQETQYF
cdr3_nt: TGCGCCAGCATAGGAGGGAATCAAGAGACCCAGTACTTC

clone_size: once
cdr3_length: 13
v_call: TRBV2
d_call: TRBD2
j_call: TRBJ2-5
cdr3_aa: CASSRGGVKTQYF
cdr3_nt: TGTGCCAGCAGTCGTGGGGGGGTTAAGACCCAGTACTTC

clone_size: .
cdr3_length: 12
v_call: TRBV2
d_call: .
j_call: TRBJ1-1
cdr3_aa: CASSDGRVEAFF
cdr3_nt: TGTGCCAGCAGTGATGGCCGGGTTGAAGCTTTCTTT

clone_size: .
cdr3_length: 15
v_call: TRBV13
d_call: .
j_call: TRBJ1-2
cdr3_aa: CASSSGRAGNYGYTF
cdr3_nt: TGTGCCAGCAGCTCCGGGCGAGCAGGCAACTATGGCTACACCTTC

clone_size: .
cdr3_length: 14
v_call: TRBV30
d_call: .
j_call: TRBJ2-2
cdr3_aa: CAWSTPLGTGELFF
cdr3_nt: TGTGCCTGGAGCACCCCCCTCGGCACCGGGGAGCTGTTTTTT

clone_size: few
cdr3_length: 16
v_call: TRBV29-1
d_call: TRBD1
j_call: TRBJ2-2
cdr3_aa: CSVEGGTGGEAGELFF
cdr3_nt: TGCAGCGTTGAAGGAGGGACAGGGGGCGAGGCCGGGGAGCTGTTTTTT

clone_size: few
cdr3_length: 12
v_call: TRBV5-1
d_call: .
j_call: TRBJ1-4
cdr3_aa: CASSSSPGKLFF
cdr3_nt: TGCGCCAGCAGCTCTTCTCCCGGAAAACTGTTTTTT

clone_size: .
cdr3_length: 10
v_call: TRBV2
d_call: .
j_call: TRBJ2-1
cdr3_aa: CASSGYEQFF
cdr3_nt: TGTGCCAGCAGTGGTTATGAGCAGTTCTTC

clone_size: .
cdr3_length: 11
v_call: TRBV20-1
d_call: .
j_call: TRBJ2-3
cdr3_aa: CSAPGPDTQYF
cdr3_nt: TGCAGTGCTCCCGGGCCTGATACGCAGTATTTT

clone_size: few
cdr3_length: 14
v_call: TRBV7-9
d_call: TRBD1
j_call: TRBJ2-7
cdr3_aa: CASSFDRAVGEQYF
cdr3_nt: TGTGCCAGCAGCTTCGACAGGGCCGTTGGCGAGCAGTACTTC

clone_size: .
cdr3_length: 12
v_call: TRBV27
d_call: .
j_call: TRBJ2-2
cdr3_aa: CASSWNTGELFF
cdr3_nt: TGTGCCAGCAGTTGGAACACCGGGGAGCTGTTTTTT

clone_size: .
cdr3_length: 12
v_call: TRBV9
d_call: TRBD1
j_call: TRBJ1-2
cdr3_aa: CASSKGQNGYTF
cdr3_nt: TGTGCCAGCAGCAAGGGACAGAATGGCTACACCTTC

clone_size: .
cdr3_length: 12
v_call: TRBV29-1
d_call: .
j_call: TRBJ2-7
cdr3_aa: CSVETGLYEQYF
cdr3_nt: TGCAGCGTTGAAACAGGGTTGTACGAGCAGTACTTC

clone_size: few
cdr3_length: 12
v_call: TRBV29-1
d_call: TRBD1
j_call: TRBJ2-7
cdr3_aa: CSAQGAQYEQYF
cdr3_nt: TGCAGCGCTCAGGGGGCTCAATACGAGCAGTACTTC

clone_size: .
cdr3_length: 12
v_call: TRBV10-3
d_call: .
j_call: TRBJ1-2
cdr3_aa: CAITRNGDGYTF
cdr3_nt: TGTGCCATCACCCGAAACGGGGATGGCTACACCTTC

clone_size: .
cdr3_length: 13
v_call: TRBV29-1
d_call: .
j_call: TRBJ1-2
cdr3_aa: CSVEDEGSLGYTF
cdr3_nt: TGCAGCGTTGAAGATGAGGGATCCCTTGGCTACACCTTC

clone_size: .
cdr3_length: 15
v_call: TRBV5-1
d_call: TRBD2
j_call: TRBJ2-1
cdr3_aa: CASSSGLAGSSEQFF
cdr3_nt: TGCGCCAGCAGCTCGGGACTAGCGGGGTCCAGTGAGCAGTTCTTC

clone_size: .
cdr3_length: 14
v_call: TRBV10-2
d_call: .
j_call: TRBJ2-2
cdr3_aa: CASQEQGVTGELFF
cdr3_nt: TGCGCCAGCCAGGAGCAGGGTGTCACCGGGGAGCTGTTTTTT

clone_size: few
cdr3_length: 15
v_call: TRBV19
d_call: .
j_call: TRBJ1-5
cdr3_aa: CASPGGVKGNQPQHF
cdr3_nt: TGTGCCTCACCTGGGGGGGTTAAAGGCAATCAGCCCCAGCATTTT

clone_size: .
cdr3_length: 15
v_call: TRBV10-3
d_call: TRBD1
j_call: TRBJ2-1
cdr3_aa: CAISEGTGIHNEQFF
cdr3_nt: TGTGCCATCAGTGAGGGGACAGGTATCCACAATGAGCAGTTCTTC

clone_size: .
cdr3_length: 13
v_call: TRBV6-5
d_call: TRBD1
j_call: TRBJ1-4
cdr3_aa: CASTQGANEKLFF
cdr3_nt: TGTGCCAGCACCCAGGGGGCGAATGAAAAACTGTTTTTT

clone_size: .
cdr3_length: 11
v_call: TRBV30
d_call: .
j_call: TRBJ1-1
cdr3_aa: CAWSVGTAAFF
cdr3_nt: TGTGCCTGGAGTGTTGGAACGGCAGCTTTCTTT

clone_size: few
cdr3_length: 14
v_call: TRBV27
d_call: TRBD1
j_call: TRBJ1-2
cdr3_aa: CASSSQQGNYGYTF
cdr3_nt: TGTGCCAGCAGTTCACAACAGGGGAACTATGGCTACACCTTC

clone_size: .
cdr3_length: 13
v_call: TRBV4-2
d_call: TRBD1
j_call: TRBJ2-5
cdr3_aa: CASSQGTGGTQYF
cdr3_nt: TGTGCCAGCAGCCAAGGGACAGGGGGGACCCAGTACTTC

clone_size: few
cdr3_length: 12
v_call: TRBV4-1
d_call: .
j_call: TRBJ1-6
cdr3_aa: CASSQGNSPLHF
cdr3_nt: TGCGCCAGCAGCCAAGGGAATTCACCCCTCCACTTT

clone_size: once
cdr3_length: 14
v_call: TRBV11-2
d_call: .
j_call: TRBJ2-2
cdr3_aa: CASSPPANTGELFF
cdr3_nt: TGTGCCAGCAGCCCGCCCGCGAACACCGGGGAGCTGTTTTTT

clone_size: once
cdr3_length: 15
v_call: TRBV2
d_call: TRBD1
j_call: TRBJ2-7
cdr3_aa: CASSKKVDRPYEQYF
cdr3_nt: TGTGCCAGCAGTAAAAAGGTGGACAGGCCCTACGAGCAGTACTTC

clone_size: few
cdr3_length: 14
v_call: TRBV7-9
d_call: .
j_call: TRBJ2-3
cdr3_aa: CASRPGAVTDTQYF
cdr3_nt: TGTGCCAGCAGACCTGGGGCGGTTACAGATACGCAGTATTTT

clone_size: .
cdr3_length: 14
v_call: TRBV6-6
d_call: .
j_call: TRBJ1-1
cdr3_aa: CASKIGPGDTEAFF
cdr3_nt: TGTGCCAGCAAGATAGGACCTGGGGACACTGAAGCTTTCTTT

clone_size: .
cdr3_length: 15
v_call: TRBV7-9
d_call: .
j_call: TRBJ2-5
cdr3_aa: CASSLGGGREETQYF
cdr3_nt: TGTGCCAGCAGCTTAGGTGGTGGCCGCGAAGAGACCCAGTACTTC

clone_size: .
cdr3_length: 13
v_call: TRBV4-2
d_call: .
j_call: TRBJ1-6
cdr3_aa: CASRGTVDSPLHF
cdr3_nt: TGTGCCAGCAGGGGGACGGTGGATTCACCCCTCCACTTT

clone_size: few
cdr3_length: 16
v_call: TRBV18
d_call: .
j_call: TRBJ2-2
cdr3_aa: CASSPWTAANTGELFF
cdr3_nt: TGTGCCAGCTCACCATGGACGGCCGCGAACACCGGGGAGCTGTTTTTT

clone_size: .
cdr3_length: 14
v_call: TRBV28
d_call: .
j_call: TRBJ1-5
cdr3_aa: CASSPQTENQPQHF
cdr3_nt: TGTGCCAGCAGTCCCCAGACAGAAAATCAGCCCCAGCATTTT

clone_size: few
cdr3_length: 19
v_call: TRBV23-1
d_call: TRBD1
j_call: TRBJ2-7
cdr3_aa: CASSHQPLGRGPFLYEQYF
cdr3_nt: TGCGCCAGCAGTCATCAACCCTTGGGTAGGGGGCCTTTCCTCTACGAGCAGTACTTC

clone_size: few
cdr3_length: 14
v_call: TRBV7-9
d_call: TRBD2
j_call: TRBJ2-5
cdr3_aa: CASSRRGAQETQYF
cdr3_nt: TGTGCCAGCAGCCGGCGGGGGGCCCAAGAGACCCAGTACTTC

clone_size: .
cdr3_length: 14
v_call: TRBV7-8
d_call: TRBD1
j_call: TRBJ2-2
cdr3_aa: CASSLSQGAGELFF
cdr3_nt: TGTGCCAGCAGCTTAAGCCAGGGGGCCGGGGAGCTGTTTTTT

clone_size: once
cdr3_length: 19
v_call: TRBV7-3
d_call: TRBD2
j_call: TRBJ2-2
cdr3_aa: CASSLLPTSGGRNTGELFF
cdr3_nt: TGTGCCAGCAGCCTCCTTCCGACTAGCGGGGGGCGGAACACCGGGGAGCTGTTTTTT

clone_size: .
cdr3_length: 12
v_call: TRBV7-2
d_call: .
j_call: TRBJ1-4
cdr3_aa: CASSSPNGELFF
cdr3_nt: TGTGCCAGCAGCTCCCCGAATGGGGAACTGTTTTTT

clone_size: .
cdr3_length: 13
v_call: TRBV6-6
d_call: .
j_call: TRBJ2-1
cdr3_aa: CASSYSTGDEQFF
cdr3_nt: TGTGCCAGCAGTTACTCGACGGGAGATGAGCAGTTCTTC

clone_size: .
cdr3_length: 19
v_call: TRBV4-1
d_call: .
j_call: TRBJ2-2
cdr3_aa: CASSQTLLTGDANTGELFF
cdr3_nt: TGCGCCAGCAGCCAAACCCTCCTGACAGGCGACGCGAACACCGGGGAGCTGTTTTTT

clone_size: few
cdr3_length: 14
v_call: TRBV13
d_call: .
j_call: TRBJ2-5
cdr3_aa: CASSSLGGAETQYF
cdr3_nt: TGTGCCAGCAGCTCTCTTGGGGGAGCAGAGACCCAGTACTTC

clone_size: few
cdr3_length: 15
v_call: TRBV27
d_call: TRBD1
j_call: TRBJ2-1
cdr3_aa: CASRTGTGNLYEQFF
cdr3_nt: TGTGCCAGCAGAACCGGGACAGGGAATTTATATGAGCAGTTCTTC

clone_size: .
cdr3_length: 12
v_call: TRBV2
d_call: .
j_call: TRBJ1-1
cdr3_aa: CASPGRDRGAFF
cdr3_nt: TGTGCCAGCCCGGGCAGGGATAGGGGGGCTTTCTTT

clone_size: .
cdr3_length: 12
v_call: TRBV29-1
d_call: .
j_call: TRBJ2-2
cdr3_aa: CSVYSGTGELFF
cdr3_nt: TGCAGCGTTTACTCAGGGACCGGGGAGCTGTTTTTT

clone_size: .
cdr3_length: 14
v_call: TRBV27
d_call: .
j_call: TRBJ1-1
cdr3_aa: CASSLIGVSTEAFF
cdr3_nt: TGTGCCAGCAGTTTAATAGGGGTGAGCACTGAAGCTTTCTTT

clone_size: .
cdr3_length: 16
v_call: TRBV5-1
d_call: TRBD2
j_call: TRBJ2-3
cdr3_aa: CASSLGGLADSDTQYF
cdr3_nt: TGCGCCAGCAGCTTGGGGGGACTAGCCGATTCAGATACGCAGTATTTT

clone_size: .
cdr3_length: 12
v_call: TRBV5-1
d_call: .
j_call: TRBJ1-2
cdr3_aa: CASSSGADGYTF
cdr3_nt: TGCGCCAGCAGCTCCGGTGCCGATGGCTACACCTTC

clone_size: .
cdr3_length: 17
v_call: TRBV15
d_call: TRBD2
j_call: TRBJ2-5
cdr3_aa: CATSREVLTSGLETQYF
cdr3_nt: TGTGCCACCAGCAGAGAAGTCTTGACTAGCGGGCTTGAGACCCAGTACTTC

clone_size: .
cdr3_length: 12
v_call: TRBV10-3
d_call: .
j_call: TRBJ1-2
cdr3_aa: CAIYDGEKGYTF
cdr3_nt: TGTGCCATCTATGACGGGGAAAAAGGCTACACCTTC

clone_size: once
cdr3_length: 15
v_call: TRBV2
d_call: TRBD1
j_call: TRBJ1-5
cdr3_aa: CASSPDRGGNQPQHF
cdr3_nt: TGTGCCAGCAGTCCCGACAGGGGTGGCAATCAGCCCCAGCATTTT

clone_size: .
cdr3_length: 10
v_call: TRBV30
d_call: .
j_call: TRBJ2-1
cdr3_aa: CAWGVYEQFF
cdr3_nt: TGTGCCTGGGGAGTCTATGAGCAGTTCTTC

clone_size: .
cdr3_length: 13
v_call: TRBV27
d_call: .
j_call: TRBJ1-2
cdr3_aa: CASSGQSNYGYTF
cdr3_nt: TGTGCCAGCAGTGGACAGAGTAACTATGGCTACACCTTC

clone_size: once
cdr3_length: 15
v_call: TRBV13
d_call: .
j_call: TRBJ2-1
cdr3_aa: CASSPDRSSYNEQFF
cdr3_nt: TGTGCCAGCAGCCCGGACCGGTCCTCCTACAATGAGCAGTTCTTC

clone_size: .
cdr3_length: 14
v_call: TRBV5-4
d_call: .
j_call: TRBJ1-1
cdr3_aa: CASSLDGGNTEAFF
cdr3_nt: TGTGCCAGCAGCTTGGATGGGGGGAACACTGAAGCTTTCTTT

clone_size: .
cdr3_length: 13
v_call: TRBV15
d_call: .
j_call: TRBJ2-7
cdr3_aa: CATSRDLGYEQYF
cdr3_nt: TGTGCCACCAGCAGAGATCTGGGCTACGAGCAGTACTTC

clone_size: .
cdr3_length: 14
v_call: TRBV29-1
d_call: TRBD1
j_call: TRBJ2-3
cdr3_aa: CSAPTGDVADTQYF
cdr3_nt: TGCAGCGCCCCGACAGGGGATGTCGCAGATACGCAGTATTTT

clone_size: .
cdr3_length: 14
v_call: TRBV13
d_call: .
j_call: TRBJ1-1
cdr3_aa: CASREGPGKTEAFF
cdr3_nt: TGTGCCAGCAGAGAAGGCCCGGGGAAGACTGAAGCTTTCTTT